This TCR beta chain stems from a study of blood T cell repertoires in COVID-19. V dropped 4 bases and J dropped 7; count of bases not matched to a gene: 9. The germline V gene encodes CDR1 MNHEY and CDR2 SMNVEV (reference sequence). The length of the CDR3 is 15 residues. Method: immunoSEQ multiplex PCR; TCRdb's copy keeps in-frame clones and lacks some. Of fewer than 500,000 clones listed, approximately 90% were seen once; the top ten hold roughly 1.1%. This clonotype originated in a man aged 25 to 40 who had recovered from COVID-19. The sample was PBMCs or T cells enriched from blood (not recorded which). The rearrangement joins TRBV27 to TRBJ2-1; 8 positions match TRBD2. In nucleotides, the CDR3 is TGTGCCAGCAGTTCGTTTGGCGGGAGGCCAAATGAGCAGTTCTTC. Its translation is CASSSFGGRPNEQFF.